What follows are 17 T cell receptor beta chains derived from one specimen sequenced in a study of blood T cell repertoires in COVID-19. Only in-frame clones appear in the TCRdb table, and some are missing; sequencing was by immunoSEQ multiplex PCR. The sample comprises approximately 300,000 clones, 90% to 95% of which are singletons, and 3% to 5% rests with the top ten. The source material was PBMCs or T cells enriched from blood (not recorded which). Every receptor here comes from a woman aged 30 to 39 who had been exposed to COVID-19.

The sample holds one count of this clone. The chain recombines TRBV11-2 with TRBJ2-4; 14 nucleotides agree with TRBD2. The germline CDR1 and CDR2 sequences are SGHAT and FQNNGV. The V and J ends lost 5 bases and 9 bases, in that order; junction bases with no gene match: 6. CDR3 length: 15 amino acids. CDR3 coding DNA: TGTGCCAGCAGCCTCAGACTAGCGGGGGGGAGCATTCAGTACTTC. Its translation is CASSLRLAGGSIQYF.

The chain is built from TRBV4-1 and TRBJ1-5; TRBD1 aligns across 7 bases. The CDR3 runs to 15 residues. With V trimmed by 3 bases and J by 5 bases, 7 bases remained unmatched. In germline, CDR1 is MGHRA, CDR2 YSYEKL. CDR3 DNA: TGCGCCAGCAGCCATAGGAGGACAGGAGATCAGCCCCAGCATTTT. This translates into CASSHRRTGDQPQHF.

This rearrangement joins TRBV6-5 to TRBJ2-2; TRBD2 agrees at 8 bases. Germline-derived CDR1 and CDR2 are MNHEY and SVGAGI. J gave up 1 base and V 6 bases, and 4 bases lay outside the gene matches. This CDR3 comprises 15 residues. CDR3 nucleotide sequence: TGTGCCAGCAGATCGGGACTAGAGAACACCGGGGAGCTGTTTTTT. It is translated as CASRSGLENTGELFF.

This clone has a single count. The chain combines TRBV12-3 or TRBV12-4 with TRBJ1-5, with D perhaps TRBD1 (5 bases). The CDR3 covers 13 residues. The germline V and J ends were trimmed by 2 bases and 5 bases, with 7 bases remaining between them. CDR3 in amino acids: CASSLRGDQPQHF. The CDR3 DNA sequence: TGTGCCAGCAGTTTAAGGGGCGATCAGCCCCAGCATTTT.

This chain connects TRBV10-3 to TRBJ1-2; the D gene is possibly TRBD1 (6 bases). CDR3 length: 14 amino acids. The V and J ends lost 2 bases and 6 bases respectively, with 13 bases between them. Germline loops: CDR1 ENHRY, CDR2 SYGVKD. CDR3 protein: CAISENPGVDGYTF. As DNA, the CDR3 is TGTGCCATCAGTGAGAACCCAGGGGTCGATGGCTACACCTTC.

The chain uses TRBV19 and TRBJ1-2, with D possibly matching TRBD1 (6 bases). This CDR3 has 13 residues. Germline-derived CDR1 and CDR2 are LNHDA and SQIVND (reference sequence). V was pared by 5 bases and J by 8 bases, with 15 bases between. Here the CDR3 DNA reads TGTGCCAGTAGTCTTTACGACAGGTTCGGCTACACCTTC. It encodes CASSLYDRFGYTF.

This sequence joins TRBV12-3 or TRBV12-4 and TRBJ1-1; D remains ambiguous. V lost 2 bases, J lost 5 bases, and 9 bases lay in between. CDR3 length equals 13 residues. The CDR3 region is CASSLQRRTEAFF. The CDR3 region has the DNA TGTGCCAGCAGTTTACAGAGGAGGACTGAAGCTTTCTTT.

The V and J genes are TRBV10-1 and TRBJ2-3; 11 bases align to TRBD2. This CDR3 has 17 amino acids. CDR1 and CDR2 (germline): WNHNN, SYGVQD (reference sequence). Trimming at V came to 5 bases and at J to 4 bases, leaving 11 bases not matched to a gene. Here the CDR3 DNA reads TGCGCCAGCAGTAACCTCCATAGCGGGGGGGGCGCAGATACGCAGTATTTT. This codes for CASSNLHSGGGADTQYF.

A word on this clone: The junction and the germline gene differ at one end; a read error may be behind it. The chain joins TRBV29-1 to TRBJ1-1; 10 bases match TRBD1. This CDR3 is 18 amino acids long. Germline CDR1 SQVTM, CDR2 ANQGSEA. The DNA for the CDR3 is TGCAGCGTTGTACCCACAGTCCCGGGACAGGGGTTGAACGCTGAAGCTTTCTTT. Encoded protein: CSVVPTVPGQGLNAEAFF. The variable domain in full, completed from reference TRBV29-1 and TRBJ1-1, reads SAVISQKPSRDICQRGTSLTIQCQVDSQVTMMFWYRQQPGQSLTLIATANQGSEATYESGFVIDKFPISRPNLTFSTLTVSNMSPEDSSIYLCSVVPTVPGQGLNAEAFFGQGTRLTVV.

DNA for the CDR3: TGTGCCAGCAGTCTCACAAGGGGGACAGGGGAAAACCAGCCCCAGCATTTT. Its translation is CASSLTRGTGENQPQHF. The gene calls are TRBV27 and TRBJ1-5, with TRBD1 matching 10 bases. V was clipped by 5 bases and J by 7 bases; unmatched bases: 14. CDR1 MNHEY and CDR2 SMNVEV come from the germline V gene (reference sequence). The CDR3 is made up of 17 amino acids.

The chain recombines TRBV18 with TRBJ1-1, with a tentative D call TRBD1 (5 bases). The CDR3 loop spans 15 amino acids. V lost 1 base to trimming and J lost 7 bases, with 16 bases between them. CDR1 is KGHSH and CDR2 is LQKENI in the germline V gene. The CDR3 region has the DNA TGTGCCAGCTCACCACTAAGTGGCAGGGAATTTGAAGCTTTCTTT. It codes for CASSPLSGREFEAFF.

Here the CDR3 reads CASSQILVSYQPQHF. CDR3 nucleotide sequence: TGTGCCAGCAGCCAGATTCTAGTAAGCTATCAGCCCCAGCATTTT. V usage is TRBV7-2 and J usage is TRBJ1-5; no reliable D call. Trimming removed 5 bases from V and 5 bases from J, with 16 bases in between. The CDR3 is made up of 15 amino acids. Germline assignment: CDR1 SGHTA and CDR2 FQGNSA.

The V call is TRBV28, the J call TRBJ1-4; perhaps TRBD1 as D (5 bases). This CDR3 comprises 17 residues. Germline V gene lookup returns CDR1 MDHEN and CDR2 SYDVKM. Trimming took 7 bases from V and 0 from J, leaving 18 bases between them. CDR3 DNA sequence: TGTGCCAGCACCTCCCGGGGGAGCTTACCAACTAATGAAAAACTGTTTTTT. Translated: CASTSRGSLPTNEKLFF.

This CDR3 is CASSLSFFGETQYF. The CDR3 region has the DNA TGTGCCAGCAGCTTATCCTTTTTCGGGGAGACCCAGTACTTC. The genes are TRBV13 and TRBJ2-5, with D uncertain. Deletions cut 2 bases from V and 5 bases from J, with 12 bases between. This CDR3 contains 14 residues. CDR1 PRHDT and CDR2 FYEKMQ come from the germline V gene (reference sequence). The entire variable domain, with the rest obtained from reference TRBV13 and TRBJ2-5, is as follows: AAGVIQSPRHLIKEKRETATLKCYPIPRHDTVYWYQQGPGQDPQFLISFYEKMQSDKGSIPDRFSAQQFSDYHSELNMSSLELGDSALYFCASSLSFFGETQYFGPGTRLLVL.

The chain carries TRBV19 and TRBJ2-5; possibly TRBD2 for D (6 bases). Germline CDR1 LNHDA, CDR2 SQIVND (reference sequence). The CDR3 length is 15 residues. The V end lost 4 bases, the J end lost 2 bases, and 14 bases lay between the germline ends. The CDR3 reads CASSKNPGRQETQYF. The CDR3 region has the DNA TGTGCCAGTAGTAAGAACCCAGGGAGGCAAGAGACCCAGTACTTC.

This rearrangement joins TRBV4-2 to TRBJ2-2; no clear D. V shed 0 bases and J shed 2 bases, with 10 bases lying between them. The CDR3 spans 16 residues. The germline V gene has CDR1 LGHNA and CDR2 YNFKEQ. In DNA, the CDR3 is TGTGCCAGCAGCCAAGATCTGACTGGAAACACCGGGGAGCTGTTTTTT. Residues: CASSQDLTGNTGELFF.

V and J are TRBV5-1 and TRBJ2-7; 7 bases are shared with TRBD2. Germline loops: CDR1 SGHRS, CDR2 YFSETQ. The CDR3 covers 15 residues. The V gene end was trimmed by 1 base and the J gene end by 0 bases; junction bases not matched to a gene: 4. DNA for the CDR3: TGCGCCAGCAGCTTGTTCGGGGGGAGCTCCTACGAGCAGTACTTC. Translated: CASSLFGGSSYEQYF.